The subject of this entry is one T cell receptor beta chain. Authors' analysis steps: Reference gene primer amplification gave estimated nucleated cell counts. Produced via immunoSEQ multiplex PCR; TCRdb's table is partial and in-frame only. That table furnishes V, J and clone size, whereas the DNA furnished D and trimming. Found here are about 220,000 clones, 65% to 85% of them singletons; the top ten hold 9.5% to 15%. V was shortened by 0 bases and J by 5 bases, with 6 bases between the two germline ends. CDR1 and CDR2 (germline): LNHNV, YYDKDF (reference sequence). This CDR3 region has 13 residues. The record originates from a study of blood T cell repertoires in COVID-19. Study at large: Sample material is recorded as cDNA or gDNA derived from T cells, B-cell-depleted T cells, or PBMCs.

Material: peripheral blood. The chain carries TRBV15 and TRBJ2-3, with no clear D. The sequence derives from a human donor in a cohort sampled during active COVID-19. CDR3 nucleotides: TGTGCCACCAGCAGAGAAGGCGGAGATACGCAGTATTTT. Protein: CATSREGGDTQYF.